This T cell receptor beta chain was identified in a study of blood T cell repertoires in COVID-19. At the level of the study: Acute-phase and convalescent COVID-19 samples originated in the United States, Italy and Spain. Sample material is recorded as cDNA or gDNA derived from T cells, B-cell-depleted T cells, or PBMCs.

In the authors' workflow: Estimated nucleated cell counts came from reference gene primer amplification. Profiled with immunoSEQ multiplex PCR; TCRdb holds only in-frame clones, not every one. V and J calls and clone size are copied from that table; D and trimming were computed from the DNA. The sample carries 200,000 to 250,000 clones, 84% recorded once. It was during active infection that Seattle patients were enrolled and then longitudinally followed. The clonotype originates from an elderly woman with COVID-19, enrolled during active disease. Sequenced sample: peripheral blood.

The CDR3 DNA is TGTGCCAGCAGCTCGGACAGGAGGGAGACCCAGTACTTC. It codes for CASSSDRRETQYF. V usage is TRBV5-6 and J usage is TRBJ2-5, with 7 bases matching TRBD1. The CDR3 is made up of 13 amino acids. CDR1 is SGHDT and CDR2 is YYEEEE in the germline V gene. Trimming at V came to 3 bases and at J to 5 bases, leaving 4 bases not matched to a gene.